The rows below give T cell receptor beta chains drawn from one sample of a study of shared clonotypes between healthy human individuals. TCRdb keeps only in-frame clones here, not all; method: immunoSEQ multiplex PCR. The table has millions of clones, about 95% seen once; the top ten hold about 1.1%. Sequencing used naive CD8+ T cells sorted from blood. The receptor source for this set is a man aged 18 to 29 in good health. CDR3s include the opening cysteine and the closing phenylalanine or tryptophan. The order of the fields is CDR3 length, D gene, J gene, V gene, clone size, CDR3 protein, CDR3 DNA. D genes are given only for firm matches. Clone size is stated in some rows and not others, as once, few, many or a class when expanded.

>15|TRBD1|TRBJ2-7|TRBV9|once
CASSLGQGALNEQYF
TGTGCCAGCAGCCTTGGACAGGGGGCGCTTAACGAGCAGTACTTC
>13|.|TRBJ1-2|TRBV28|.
CAVSAQANYGYTF
TGTGCCGTGAGCGCGCAGGCTAACTATGGCTACACCTTC
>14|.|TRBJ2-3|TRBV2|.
CASSDMGLQDTQYF
TGTGCCAGCAGTGATATGGGACTGCAGGATACGCAGTATTTT
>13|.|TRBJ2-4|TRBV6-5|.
CASSFVQGDIQYF
TGTGCCAGCAGTTTTGTGCAGGGAGACATTCAGTACTTC
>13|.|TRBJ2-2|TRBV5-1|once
CASSLWPTGELFF
TGCGCCAGCAGCTTGTGGCCTACCGGGGAGCTGTTTTTT
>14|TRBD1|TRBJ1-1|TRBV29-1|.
CSVPGGPSYTEAFF
TGCAGCGTGCCAGGGGGGCCTTCGTACACTGAAGCTTTCTTT
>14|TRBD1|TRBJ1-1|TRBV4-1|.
CASSPYRGGTEAFF
TGCGCCAGCAGCCCTTACAGGGGTGGAACTGAAGCTTTCTTT
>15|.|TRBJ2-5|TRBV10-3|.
CAISEPGQIQETQYF
TGTGCCATCAGTGAGCCCGGACAGATACAAGAGACCCAGTACTTC
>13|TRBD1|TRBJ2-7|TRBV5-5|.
CASSVGQPYEQYF
TGTGCCAGCAGCGTGGGACAGCCTTACGAGCAGTACTTC
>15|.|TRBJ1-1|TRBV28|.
CASSSLRTVLGEAFF
TGTGCCAGCAGCTCCTTAAGGACAGTCCTTGGCGAAGCTTTCTTT
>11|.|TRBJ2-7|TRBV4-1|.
CASSQLYEQYF
TGCGCCAGCAGCCAGCTATACGAGCAGTACTTC
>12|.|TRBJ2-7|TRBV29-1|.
CSVETISYEQYF
TGCAGCGTTGAAACGATCTCCTACGAGCAGTACTTC